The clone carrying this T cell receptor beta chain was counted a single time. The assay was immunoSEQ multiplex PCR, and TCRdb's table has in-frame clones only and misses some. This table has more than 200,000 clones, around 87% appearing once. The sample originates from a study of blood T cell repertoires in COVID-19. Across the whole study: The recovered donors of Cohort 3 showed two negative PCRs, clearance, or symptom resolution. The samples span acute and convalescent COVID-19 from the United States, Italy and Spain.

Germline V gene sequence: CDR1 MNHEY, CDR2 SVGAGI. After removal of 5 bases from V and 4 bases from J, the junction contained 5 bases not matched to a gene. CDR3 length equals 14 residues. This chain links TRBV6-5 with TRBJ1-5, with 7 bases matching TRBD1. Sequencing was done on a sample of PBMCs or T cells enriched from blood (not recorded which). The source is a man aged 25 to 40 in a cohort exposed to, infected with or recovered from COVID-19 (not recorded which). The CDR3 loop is CASSTGALNQPQHF. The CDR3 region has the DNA TGTGCCAGCAGTACAGGGGCTTTAAATCAGCCCCAGCATTTT.